Shown below are 22 T cell receptor beta chains from a single sample sequenced in a study of T cell responses to AZD1222 COVID-19 vaccine. This table comes from immunoSEQ multiplex PCR, and its TCRdb copy is limited to in-frame clones, with some not included. Of under 200,000 clones in the sample, 85% to 95% were seen once. The sequenced sample was peripheral blood, obtained on day 0 of AZD1222 vaccination. These TCRs come from an adult in good health.

The chain employs TRBV10-3 and TRBJ2-6; unclear D gene. CDR3 size: 13 residues. The V gene's germline CDR1 is ENHRY and CDR2 SYGVKD. Trimming stripped 10 bases from V and 0 bases from J, with 7 bases between. CDR3 amino acids: CATVNSGANVLTF. The CDR3 nucleotides read TGTGCCACCGTTAACTCTGGGGCCAACGTCCTGACTTTC.

J is TRBJ2-2 and V is TRBV11-2, with D unresolved. There are 16 residues in the CDR3. Germline CDR1 SGHAT, CDR2 FQNNGV. The V end lost 7 bases, the J end lost 0 bases, and 15 bases lay between the germline ends. The CDR3 spells CASMPRLLANTGELFF. The CDR3 coding sequence is TGTGCCAGCATGCCCCGGCTCTTGGCGAACACCGGGGAGCTGTTTTTT.

The chain joins TRBV7-9 to TRBJ2-7; D unclear. There are 12 residues in the CDR3. Trimming stripped 1 base from V and 6 bases from J, with 7 bases between. Germline CDR1 is SEHNR and CDR2 is FQNEAQ (reference sequence). The CDR3 spells CASSLVRGEQYF. The CDR3 nucleotides read TGTGCCAGCAGCTTAGTAAGAGGCGAGCAGTACTTC.

The chain combines TRBV5-4 with TRBJ1-1; 7 nucleotides align to TRBD1. The V gene's germline CDR1 is SGHNT and CDR2 YYREEE (reference sequence). J gave up 8 bases and V 3 bases, and 7 bases lay outside the gene matches. The CDR3 extends over 13 amino acids. In DNA, the CDR3 is TGTGCCAGCAGCTCCGCCGGGGACAGAGAAGCTTTCTTT. This sequence encodes CASSSAGDREAFF.

V and J are TRBV13 and TRBJ2-7; no clear D. Germline values: CDR1 PRHDT, CDR2 FYEKMQ (reference sequence). Trimming pared 0 bases from V and 5 bases from J, leaving 5 bases between. The CDR3 runs to 12 residues. DNA for the CDR3: TGTGCCAGCAGCTTAGGGTCCGACGAGCAGTACTTC. Protein product: CASSLGSDEQYF. Based on the CDR3 plus reference TRBV13 and TRBJ2-7, the full variable domain is AAGVIQSPRHLIKEKRETATLKCYPIPRHDTVYWYQQGPGQDPQFLISFYEKMQSDKGSIPDRFSAQQFSDYHSELNMSSLELGDSALYFCASSLGSDEQYFGPGTRLTVT.

The chain uses TRBV24-1 and TRBJ2-1; D gene unclear. The CDR3 covers 15 residues. The germline V gene has CDR1 KGHDR and CDR2 SFDVKD. Trimming stripped 0 bases from V and 6 bases from J, with 11 bases between. In DNA form, the CDR3 reads TGTGCCACCAGTGATTTGTCGGCTCAGATCAATGAGCAGTTCTTC. It specifies CATSDLSAQINEQFF.

V usage is TRBV6-5 and J usage is TRBJ1-1, with 9 bases matching TRBD1. Germline V gene data show CDR1 as MNHEY and CDR2 as SVGAGI. The V gene end was trimmed by 6 bases and the J gene end by 1 base; junction bases not matched to a gene: 3. CDR3 length: 14 residues. This CDR3 is CASRWGQGNTEAFF. As DNA, the CDR3 is TGTGCCAGCAGATGGGGACAGGGGAACACTGAAGCTTTCTTT.

This clone was found once. V is TRBV3-1 (or the pseudogene TRBV3-2) and J is TRBJ1-2, with a possible D match to TRBD1 (6 bases). Germline assignment: CDR1 LGHDT and CDR2 YNNKEL (reference sequence). The CDR3 has 14 residues. V was pared by 2 bases and J by 3 bases, with 10 bases between. The CDR3 DNA follows: TGTGCCAGCAGCCAAAACAGGGTAGACTATGGCTACACCTTC. Translation: CASSQNRVDYGYTF.

The chain carries TRBV10-3 and TRBJ2-1; 10 nucleotides match TRBD2. The CDR3 length is 15 residues. V shed 3 bases and J 4 bases; nucleotides not matched to a gene: 3. The germline V gene has CDR1 ENHRY and CDR2 SYGVKD. The CDR3 spells CAISERTSGYNEQFF. In DNA, the CDR3 is TGTGCCATCAGTGAACGGACTAGCGGATACAATGAGCAGTTCTTC.

This chain uses TRBV6-5 with TRBJ2-1; 10 bases agree with TRBD2. Germline V lookup: CDR1 MNHEY, CDR2 SVGAGI. The length of the CDR3 is 15 residues. Trimming cost V 0 bases and J 6 bases; bases outside gene matches: 2. In DNA, the CDR3 is TGTGCCAGCAGTTACTCTCCTAGCGGGAGCAATGAGCAGTTCTTC. Translation: CASSYSPSGSNEQFF.

V and J are TRBV9 and TRBJ1-6; D remains ambiguous. Looked up from germline, CDR1 is SGDLS and CDR2 is YYNGEE. This CDR3 contains 16 residues. Deletions cut 0 bases from V and 6 bases from J, with 13 bases between. The CDR3 nucleotides read TGTGCCAGCAGCGTAGATGCGGAGATAGGTAATTCACCCCTCCACTTT. Protein: CASSVDAEIGNSPLHF.

Comment on this clone: Other nucleotide sequences from this sample produce the same CDR3. The chain combines TRBV9 with TRBJ1-3, with 8 bases aligning to TRBD1. The CDR3 is 14 amino acids. Germline CDR1 SGDLS, CDR2 YYNGEE. The V and J ends lost 0 bases and 4 bases, in that order; junction bases with no gene match: 0. The CDR3 sequence: CASSVDRGGNTIYF. CDR3 DNA: TGTGCCAGCAGCGTAGACAGGGGGGGAAACACCATATATTTT.

The V call is TRBV5-1, the J call TRBJ2-3; 9 positions agree with TRBD2. Trimming cost V 1 base and J 4 bases; bases outside gene matches: 7. The CDR3 is made up of 16 amino acids. CDR1 is SGHRS and CDR2 is YFSETQ in the germline V gene. This CDR3 reads CASSLNPAGGADTQYF. The CDR3 bases are TGCGCCAGCAGCTTGAATCCGGCGGGGGGGGCAGATACGCAGTATTTT.

This CDR3 is CASSVADRAVYGYTF. In DNA form, the CDR3 reads TGTGCCAGCAGCGTAGCCGACAGGGCGGTCTATGGCTACACCTTC. The chain couples TRBV9 to TRBJ1-2, with 7 positions matching TRBD1. Germline lookup yields CDR1 SGDLS and CDR2 YYNGEE. This CDR3 region has 15 residues. With 0 bases clipped from V and 4 bases from J, the junction kept 6 bases outside the gene matches.

V is TRBV7-3 and J is TRBJ2-7; TRBD2 aligns across 14 bases. Trimming cost V 5 bases and J 6 bases; bases outside gene matches: 9. The CDR3 is made up of 16 amino acids. The germline CDR1 and CDR2 sequences are SGHTA and FQGTGA. The CDR3: CASSPQTSGRALEQYF. CDR3 DNA: TGTGCCAGCAGCCCCCAGACTAGCGGGAGGGCGCTCGAGCAGTACTTC.

This clone was observed a single time. This sequence joins TRBV19 and TRBJ1-5; D uncertain. This CDR3 spans 13 amino acids. V shed 2 bases and J shed 4 bases, with 6 bases lying between them. Germline V CDR1 and CDR2: LNHDA, SQIVND (reference sequence). The CDR3 sequence is CASSINTNQPQHF. CDR3 coding DNA: TGTGCCAGTAGTATAAACACGAATCAGCCCCAGCATTTT.

The chain combines TRBV2 with TRBJ2-5; no clear D gene. Trimming shortened V by 5 bases and J by 5 bases, and 6 bases separated the two germline ends. Germline V gene lookup returns CDR1 SNHLY and CDR2 FYNNEI. CDR3 size: 11 residues. The CDR3 DNA is TGTGCCAGCAGTTACCTGGAGACCCAGTACTTC. It is translated as CASSYLETQYF.

The chain uses TRBV30 and TRBJ2-2; perhaps TRBD2 as D (5 bases). V lost 2 bases and J 5 bases, leaving 9 bases between the germline ends. This CDR3 region has 13 residues. The V gene's germline CDR1 is GTSNPN and CDR2 SVGIG (reference sequence). CDR3 protein: CAWSWGVTGELFF. As DNA, the CDR3 is TGTGCCTGGAGTTGGGGAGTGACCGGGGAGCTGTTTTTT.

DNA for the CDR3: TGTGCCAGCAGCGTAGGCGGCATGAGGAACACTGAAGCTTTCTTT. Translation gives CASSVGGMRNTEAFF. This chain links TRBV9 with TRBJ1-1; no definite D call. The germline V and J ends were trimmed by 0 bases and 1 base, with 10 bases remaining between them. This CDR3 spans 15 amino acids. The germline V gene has CDR1 SGDLS and CDR2 YYNGEE.

The V gene is TRBV7-2, the J gene TRBJ2-7, with 10 bases that match TRBD2. In germline, CDR1 is SGHTA, CDR2 FQGNSA. With V trimmed by 7 bases and J by 3 bases, 3 bases remained unmatched. There are 13 residues in the CDR3. The CDR3 coding sequence is TGTGCCAGCAACCTAGCGGGAGACTACGAGCAGTACTTC. Its translation is CASNLAGDYEQYF. The full variable domain, rest sourced from reference TRBV7-2 and TRBJ2-7, is GAGVSQSPSNKVTEKGKDVELRCDPISGHTALYWYRQSLGQGLEFLIYFQGNSAPDKSGLPSDRFSAERTGGSVSTLTIQRTQQEDSAVYLCASNLAGDYEQYFGPGTRLTVT.

The chain uses TRBV5-1 and TRBJ1-1, with D unclear. V was pared by 1 base and J by 1 base, with 11 bases between. The CDR3 extends over 15 amino acids. CDR1 is SGHRS, CDR2 YFSETQ, per germline. CDR3 in DNA: TGCGCCAGCAGCTTGTTGCCGGGGAGGAACACTGAAGCTTTCTTT. Residues: CASSLLPGRNTEAFF. The variable domain in full, with the rest retrieved from reference TRBV5-1 and TRBJ1-1, is KAGVTQTPRYLIKTRGQQVTLSCSPISGHRSVSWYQQTPGQGLQFLFEYFSETQRNKGNFPGRFSGRQFSNSRSEMNVSTLELGDSALYLCASSLLPGRNTEAFFGQGTRLTVV.

This chain joins TRBV19 and TRBJ2-5, with 7 bases lining up with TRBD2. CDR1 and CDR2 from the germline V gene are LNHDA and SQIVND (reference sequence). V was pared by 6 bases and J by 8 bases, with 9 bases of the junction left unmatched. CDR3 length equals 13 residues. CDR3 nucleotide sequence: TGTGCCAGTAGCCAACTAGCGTTCGAAACCCAGTACTTC. This translates into CASSQLAFETQYF.